This T cell receptor (beta chain) comes out of a study of beta chain features in type 1 diabetes. General observations from the study: Whether HLA type influences TCRB rearrangement remained unresolved here.

Since all of the isolated RNA was reverse transcribed, expressed TCRB transcripts were what got sequenced. Measured with immunoSEQ multiplex PCR; TCRdb has only the in-frame clones, and not every one. Of about 230,000 clones listed, roughly 9.6% were seen once; the top ten hold around 0.031%. Populations obtained by sorting all exceeded 95% purity. The table lists this clone with a few counts. The antigen is unknown. V gave up 1 base and J gave up 1 base; unmatched junction bases: 14. The CDR3 consists of 20 residues. Germline values: CDR1 LNHDA, CDR2 SQIVND (reference sequence). The sequence came from a woman under 30 in good health. V and J are TRBV19 and TRBJ2-4, with TRBD2 matching over 9 bases. Sequenced input: naive CD4+ T cells from blood. The CDR3 is CASSIVPSGILGRAKNIQYF. The CDR3 bases are TGTGCCAGTAGTATAGTCCCTAGCGGGATCCTGGGTAGGGCCAAAAACATTCAGTACTTC. Complete variable domain (other parts from reference TRBV19 and TRBJ2-4): DGGITQSPKYLFRKEGQNVTLSCEQNLNHDAMYWYRQDPGQGLRLIYYSQIVNDFQKGDIAEGYSVSREKKESFPLTVTSAQKNPTAFYLCASSIVPSGILGRAKNIQYFGAGTRLSVL.